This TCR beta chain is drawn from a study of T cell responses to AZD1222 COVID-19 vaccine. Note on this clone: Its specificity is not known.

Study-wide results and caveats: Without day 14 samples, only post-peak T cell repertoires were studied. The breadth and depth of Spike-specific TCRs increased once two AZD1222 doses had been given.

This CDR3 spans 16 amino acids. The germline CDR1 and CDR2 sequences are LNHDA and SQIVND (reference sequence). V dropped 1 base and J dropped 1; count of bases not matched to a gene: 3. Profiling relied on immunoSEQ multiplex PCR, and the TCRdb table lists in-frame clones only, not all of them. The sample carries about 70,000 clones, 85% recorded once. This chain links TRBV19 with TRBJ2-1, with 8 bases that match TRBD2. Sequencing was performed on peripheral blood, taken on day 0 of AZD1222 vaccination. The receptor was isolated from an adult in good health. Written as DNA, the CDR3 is TGTGCCAGTAGTATAGTCGGCGGGGGGTCCTACAATGAGCAGTTCTTC. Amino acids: CASSIVGGGSYNEQFF.